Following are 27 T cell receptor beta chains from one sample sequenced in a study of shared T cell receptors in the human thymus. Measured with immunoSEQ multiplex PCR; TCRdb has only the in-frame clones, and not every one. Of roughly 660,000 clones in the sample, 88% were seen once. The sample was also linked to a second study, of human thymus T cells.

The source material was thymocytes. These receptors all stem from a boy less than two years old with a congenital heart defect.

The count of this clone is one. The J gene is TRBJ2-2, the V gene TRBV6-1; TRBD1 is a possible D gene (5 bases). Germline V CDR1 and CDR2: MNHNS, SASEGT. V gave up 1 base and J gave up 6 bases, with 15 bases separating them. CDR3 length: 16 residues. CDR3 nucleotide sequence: TGTGCCAGCAGTGAAGACAGGACCAATCCCCCCGGGGAGCTGTTTTTT. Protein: CASSEDRTNPPGELFF.

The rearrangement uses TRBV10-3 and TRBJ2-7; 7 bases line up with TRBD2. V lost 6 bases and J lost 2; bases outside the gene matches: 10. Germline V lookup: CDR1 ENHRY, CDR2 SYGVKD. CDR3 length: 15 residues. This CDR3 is CAIREHRDYPYEQYF. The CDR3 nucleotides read TGTGCCATCAGAGAACACCGGGACTACCCCTACGAGCAGTACTTC.

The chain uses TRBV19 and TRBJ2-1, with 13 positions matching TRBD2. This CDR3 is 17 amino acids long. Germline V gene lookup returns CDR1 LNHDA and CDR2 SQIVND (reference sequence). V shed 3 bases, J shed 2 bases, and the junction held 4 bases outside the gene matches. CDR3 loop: CASSMSTSGRAYNEQFF. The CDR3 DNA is TGTGCCAGTAGTATGTCAACTAGCGGGAGGGCCTACAATGAGCAGTTCTTC.

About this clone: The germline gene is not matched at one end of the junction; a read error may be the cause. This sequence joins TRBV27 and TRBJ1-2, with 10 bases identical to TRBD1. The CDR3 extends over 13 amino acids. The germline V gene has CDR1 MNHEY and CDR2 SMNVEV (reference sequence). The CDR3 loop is CASSADRGEGYPF. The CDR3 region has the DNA TGTGCCAGCAGTGCGGACAGGGGGGAGGGCTACCCCTTC.

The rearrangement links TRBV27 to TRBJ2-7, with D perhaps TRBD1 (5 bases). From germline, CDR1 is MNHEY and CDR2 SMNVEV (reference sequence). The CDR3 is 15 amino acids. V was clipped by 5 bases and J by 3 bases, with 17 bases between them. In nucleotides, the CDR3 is TGTGCCAGCAGTCCGACGGCAGGGCCCTTCTACGAGCAGTACTTC. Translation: CASSPTAGPFYEQYF.

The CDR3 sequence: CASRTQGGTEAFF. The CDR3 DNA reads as TGTGCCAGCAGAACACAGGGGGGGACTGAAGCTTTCTTT. The chain links TRBV2 to TRBJ1-1, with 8 nucleotides matching TRBD1. The CDR3 consists of 13 residues. Germline CDR1 is SNHLY and CDR2 is FYNNEI. Losses at the gene ends were 6 bases for V and 5 bases for J; bases not matched to a gene: 5.

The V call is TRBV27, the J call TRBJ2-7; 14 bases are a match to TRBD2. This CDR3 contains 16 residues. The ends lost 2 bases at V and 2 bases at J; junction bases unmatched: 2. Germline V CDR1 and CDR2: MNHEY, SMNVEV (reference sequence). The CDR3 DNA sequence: TGTGCCAGCAGTTTAGGGGGACTAGCGGGAGCCTACGAGCAGTACTTC. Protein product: CASSLGGLAGAYEQYF.

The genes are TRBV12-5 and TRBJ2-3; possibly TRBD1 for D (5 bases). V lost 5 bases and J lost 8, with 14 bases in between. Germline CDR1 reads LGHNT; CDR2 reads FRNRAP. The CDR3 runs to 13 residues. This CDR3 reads CASGPAPQGTQYF. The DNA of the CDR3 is TGTGCTAGTGGTCCCGCGCCCCAGGGTACGCAGTATTTT.

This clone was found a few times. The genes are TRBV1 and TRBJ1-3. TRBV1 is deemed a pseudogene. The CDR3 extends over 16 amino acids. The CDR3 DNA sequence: TGCACCAGCAGCCAAGATTCTCCCTTCTCTGGAAACACCATATATTTT. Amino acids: CTSSQDSPFSGNTIYF.

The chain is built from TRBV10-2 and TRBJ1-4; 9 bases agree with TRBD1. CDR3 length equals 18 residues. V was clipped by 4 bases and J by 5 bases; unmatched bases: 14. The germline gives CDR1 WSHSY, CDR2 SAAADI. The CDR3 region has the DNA TGCGCCAGCAGTGGGGGACAGGGTTTTCCGTCGGGCAATGAAAAACTGTTTTTT. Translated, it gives CASSGGQGFPSGNEKLFF.

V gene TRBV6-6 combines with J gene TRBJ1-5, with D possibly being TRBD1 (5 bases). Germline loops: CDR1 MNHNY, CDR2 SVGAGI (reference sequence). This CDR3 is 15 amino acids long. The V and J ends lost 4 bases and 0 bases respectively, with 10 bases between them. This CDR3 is CASSSQGYSNQPQHF. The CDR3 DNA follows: TGTGCCAGCAGTTCTCAGGGTTATAGCAATCAGCCCCAGCATTTT.

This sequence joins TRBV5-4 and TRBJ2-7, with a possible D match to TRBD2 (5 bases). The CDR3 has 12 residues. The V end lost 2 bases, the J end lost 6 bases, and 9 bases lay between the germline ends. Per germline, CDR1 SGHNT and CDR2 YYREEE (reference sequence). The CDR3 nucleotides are TGTGCCAGCAGCTTCCCCGGGGTCGAGCAGTACTTC. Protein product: CASSFPGVEQYF. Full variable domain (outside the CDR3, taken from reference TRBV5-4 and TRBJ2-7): ETGVTQSPTHLIKTRGQQVTLRCSSQSGHNTVSWYQQALGQGPQFIFQYYREEENGRGNFPPRFSGLQFPNYSSELNVNALELDDSALYLCASSFPGVEQYFGPGTRLTVT.

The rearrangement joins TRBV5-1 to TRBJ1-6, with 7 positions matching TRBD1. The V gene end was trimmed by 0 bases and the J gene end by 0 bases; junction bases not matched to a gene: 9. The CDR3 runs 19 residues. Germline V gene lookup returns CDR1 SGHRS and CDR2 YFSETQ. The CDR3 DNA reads TGCGCCAGCAGCTTGGAAGGTGGGACAGATCGCTCCTATAATTCACCCCTCCACTTT. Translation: CASSLEGGTDRSYNSPLHF.

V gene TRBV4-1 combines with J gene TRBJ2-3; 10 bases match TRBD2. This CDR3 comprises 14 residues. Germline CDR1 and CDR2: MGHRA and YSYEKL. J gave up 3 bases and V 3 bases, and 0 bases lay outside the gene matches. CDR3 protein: CASSHSGRTDTQYF. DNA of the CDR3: TGCGCCAGCAGCCATAGCGGGAGGACAGATACGCAGTATTTT.

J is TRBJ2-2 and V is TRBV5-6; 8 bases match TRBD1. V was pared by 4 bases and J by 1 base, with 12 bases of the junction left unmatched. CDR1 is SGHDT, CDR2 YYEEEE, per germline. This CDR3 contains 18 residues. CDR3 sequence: CASSLRTPGGKNTGELFF. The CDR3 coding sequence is TGTGCCAGCAGCCTGAGAACCCCAGGGGGCAAGAACACCGGGGAGCTGTTTTTT.

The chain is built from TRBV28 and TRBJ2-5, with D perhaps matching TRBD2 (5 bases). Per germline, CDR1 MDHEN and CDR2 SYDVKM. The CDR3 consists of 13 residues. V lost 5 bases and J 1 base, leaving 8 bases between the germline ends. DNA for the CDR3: TGTGCCAGCAGTGCGGGCTCCCAAGAGACCCAGTACTTC. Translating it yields CASSAGSQETQYF.

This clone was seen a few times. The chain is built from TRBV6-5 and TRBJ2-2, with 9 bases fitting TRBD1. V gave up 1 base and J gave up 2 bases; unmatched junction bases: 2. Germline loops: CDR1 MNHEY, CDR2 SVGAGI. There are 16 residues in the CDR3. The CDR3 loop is CASSYWGQGNTGELFF. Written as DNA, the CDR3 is TGTGCCAGCAGTTACTGGGGACAGGGTAACACCGGGGAGCTGTTTTTT.

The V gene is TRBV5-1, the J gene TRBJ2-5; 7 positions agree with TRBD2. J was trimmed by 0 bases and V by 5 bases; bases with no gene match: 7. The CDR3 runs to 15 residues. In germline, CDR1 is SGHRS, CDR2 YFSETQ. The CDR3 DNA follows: TGCGCCAGCAGGGTTAGCGGGCCTTACCAAGAGACCCAGTACTTC. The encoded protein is CASRVSGPYQETQYF.

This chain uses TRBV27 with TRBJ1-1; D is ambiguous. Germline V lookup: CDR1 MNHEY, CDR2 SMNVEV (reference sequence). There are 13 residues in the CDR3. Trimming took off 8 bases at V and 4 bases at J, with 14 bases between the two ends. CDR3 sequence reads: CASGGPTRTEAFF. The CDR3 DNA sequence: TGTGCCAGCGGAGGCCCCACCCGCACTGAAGCTTTCTTT.

CDR3 in DNA: TGTGCCAGCAGCTTGGGGTTAGCAGACACAGATACGCAGTATTTT. Translated: CASSLGLADTDTQYF. V usage is TRBV5-6 and J usage is TRBJ2-3, with no clear D. This CDR3 contains 15 residues. Germline loops: CDR1 SGHDT, CDR2 YYEEEE. V was trimmed by 0 bases and J by 2 bases, leaving 10 bases between them.

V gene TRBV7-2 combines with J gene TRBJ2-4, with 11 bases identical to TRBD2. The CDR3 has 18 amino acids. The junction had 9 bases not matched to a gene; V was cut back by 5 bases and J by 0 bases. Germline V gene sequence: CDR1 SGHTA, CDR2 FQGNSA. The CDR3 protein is CASSPRTSGPGAKNIQYF. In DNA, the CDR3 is TGTGCCAGCAGCCCACGGACTAGCGGGCCCGGAGCCAAAAACATTCAGTACTTC.

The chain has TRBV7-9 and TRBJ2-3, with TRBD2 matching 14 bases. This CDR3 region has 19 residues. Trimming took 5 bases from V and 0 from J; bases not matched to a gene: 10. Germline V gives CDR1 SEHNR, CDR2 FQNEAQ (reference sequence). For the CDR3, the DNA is TGTGCCAGCAGCCCCCAGACTAGCGGGAGGGCTATAAGCACAGATACGCAGTATTTT. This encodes CASSPQTSGRAISTDTQYF.

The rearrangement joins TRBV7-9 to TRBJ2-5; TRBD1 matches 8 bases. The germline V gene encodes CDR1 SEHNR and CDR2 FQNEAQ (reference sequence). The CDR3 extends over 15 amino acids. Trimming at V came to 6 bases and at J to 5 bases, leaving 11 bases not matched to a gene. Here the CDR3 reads CASSQIQGARETQYF. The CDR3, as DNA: TGTGCCAGCAGTCAGATCCAGGGGGCGAGGGAGACCCAGTACTTC.

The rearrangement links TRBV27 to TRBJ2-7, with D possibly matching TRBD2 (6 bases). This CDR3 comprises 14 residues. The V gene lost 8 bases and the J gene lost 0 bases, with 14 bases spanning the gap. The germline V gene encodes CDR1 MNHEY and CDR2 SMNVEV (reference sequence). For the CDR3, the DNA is TGTGCCAGCGTCCGGGACTCTAGCTCCTACGAGCAGTACTTC. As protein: CASVRDSSSYEQYF.

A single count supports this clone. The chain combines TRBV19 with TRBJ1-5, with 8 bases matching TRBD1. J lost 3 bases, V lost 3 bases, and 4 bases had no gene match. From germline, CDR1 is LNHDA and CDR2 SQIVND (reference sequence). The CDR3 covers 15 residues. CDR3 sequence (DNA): TGTGCCAGTAGTATTGGGGGACAGGTCAATCAGCCCCAGCATTTT. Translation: CASSIGGQVNQPQHF.

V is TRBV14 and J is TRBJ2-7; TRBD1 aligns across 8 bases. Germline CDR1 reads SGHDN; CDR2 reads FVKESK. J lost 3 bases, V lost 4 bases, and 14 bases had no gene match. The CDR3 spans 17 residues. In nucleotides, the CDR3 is TGTGCCAGCAGCCTAGACAGGGGTAAGGTGGGGAACTACGAGCAGTACTTC. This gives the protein CASSLDRGKVGNYEQYF.

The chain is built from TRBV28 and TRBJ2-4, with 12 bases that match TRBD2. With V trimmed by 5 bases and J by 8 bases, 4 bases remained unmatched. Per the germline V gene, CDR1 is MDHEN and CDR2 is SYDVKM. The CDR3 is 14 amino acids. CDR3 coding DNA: TGTGCCAGCAGTACCTCTAGCGGGAGGGACATTCAGTACTTC. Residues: CASSTSSGRDIQYF.